This T cell receptor (beta chain) is from a study of blood T cells in healthy people across ages. Study at large: About one barcoded beta molecule per two T cells was the capture yield of template switching.

This clonotype was observed a handful of times. Its matching antigen is unknown. Combining a sample-barcoded 5' primer with a J-beta primer mix, a second PCR ran for roughly 7 to 12 cycles. TCRdb called the 5' RACE reads again in MiXCR, with one record for every CDR3 protein. The sample records roughly 1.7 million distinct CDR3 sequences, approximately 32% being singletons. This CDR3 is 15 amino acids long. V was pared by 2 bases and J by 9 bases, with 17 bases between. Germline CDR1 reads MNHNY; CDR2 reads SVGAGI (reference sequence). Points from the study as a whole: Expanded clonotype changes were possibly confounded by unknown donor CMV status.

Sequencing was done on a sample of blood. The chain employs TRBV6-6 and TRBJ2-1; no firm D call. The sequence was collected from a woman aged 25 to 39 in good health. CDR3 protein: CASSYRDRTYGEQFF. CDR3 bases: TGTGCCAGCAGTTACCGTGATAGAACCTACGGTGAGCAGTTCTTC.